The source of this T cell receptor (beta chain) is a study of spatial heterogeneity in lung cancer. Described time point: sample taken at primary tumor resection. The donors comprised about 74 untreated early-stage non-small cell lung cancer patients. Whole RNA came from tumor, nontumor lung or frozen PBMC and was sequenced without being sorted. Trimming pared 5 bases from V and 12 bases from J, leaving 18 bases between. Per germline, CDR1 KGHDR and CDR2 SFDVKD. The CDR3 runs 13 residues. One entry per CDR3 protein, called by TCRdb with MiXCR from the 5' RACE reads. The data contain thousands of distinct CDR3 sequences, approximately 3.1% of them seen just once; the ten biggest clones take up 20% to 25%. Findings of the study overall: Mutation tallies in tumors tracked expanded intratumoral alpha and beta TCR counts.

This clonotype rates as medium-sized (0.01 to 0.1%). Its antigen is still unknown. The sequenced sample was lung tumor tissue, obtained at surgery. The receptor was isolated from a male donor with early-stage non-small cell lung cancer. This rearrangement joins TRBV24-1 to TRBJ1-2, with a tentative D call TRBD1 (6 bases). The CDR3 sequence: CATSALDRGGDTF. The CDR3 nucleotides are TGTGCCACCAGTGCCCTGGACAGAGGCGGCGACACCTTC.